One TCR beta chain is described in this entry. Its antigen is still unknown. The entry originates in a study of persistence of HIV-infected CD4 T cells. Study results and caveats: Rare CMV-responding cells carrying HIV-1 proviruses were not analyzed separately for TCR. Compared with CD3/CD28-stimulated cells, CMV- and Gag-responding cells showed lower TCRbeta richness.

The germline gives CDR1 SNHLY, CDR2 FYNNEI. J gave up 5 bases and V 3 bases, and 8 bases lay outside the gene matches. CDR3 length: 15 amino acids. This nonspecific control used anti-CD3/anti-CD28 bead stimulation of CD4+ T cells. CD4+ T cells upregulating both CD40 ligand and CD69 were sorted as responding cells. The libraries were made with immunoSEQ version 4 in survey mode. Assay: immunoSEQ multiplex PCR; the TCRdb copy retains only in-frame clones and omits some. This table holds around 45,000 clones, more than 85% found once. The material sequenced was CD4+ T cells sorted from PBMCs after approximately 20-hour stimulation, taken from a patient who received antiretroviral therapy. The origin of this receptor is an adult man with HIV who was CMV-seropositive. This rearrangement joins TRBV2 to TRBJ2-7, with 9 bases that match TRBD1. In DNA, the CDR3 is TGTGCCAGCAGTGAGACGGGACAGGGAGGGCACGAGCAGTACTTC. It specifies CASSETGQGGHEQYF.